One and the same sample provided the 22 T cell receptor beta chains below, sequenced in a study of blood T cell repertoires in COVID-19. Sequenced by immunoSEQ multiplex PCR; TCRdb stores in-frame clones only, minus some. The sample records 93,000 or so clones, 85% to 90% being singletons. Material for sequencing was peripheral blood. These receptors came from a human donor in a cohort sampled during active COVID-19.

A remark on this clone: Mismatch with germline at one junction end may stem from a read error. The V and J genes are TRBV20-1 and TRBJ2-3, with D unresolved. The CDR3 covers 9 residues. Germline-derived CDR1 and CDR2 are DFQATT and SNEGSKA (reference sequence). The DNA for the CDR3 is TGCAGTGCTAGCCCACTGCGAGGTTTT. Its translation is CSASPLRGF.

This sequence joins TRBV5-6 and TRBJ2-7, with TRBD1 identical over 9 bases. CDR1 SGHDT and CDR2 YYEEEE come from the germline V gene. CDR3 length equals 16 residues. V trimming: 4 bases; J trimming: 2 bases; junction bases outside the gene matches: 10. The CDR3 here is CASSPVGQGSPYEQYF. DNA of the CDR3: TGTGCCAGCAGCCCGGTAGGACAGGGGAGTCCCTACGAGCAGTACTTC.

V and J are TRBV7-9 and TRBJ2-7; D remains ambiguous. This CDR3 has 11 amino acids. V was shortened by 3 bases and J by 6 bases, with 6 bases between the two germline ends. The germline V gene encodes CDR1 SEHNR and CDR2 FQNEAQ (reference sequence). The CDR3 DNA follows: TGTGCCAGCAGCTTTCTTCTCGAGCAGTACTTC. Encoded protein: CASSFLLEQYF. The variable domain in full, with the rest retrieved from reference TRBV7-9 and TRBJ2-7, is DTGVSQNPRHKITKRGQNVTFRCDPISEHNRLYWYRQTLGQGPEFLTYFQNEAQLEKSRLLSDRFSAERPKGSFSTLEIQRTEQGDSAMYLCASSFLLEQYFGPGTRLTVT.

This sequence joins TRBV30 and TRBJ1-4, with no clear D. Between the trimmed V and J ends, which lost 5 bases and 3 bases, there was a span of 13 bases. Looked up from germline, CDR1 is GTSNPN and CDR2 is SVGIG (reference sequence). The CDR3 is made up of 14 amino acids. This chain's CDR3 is CAWGNQAANEKLFF. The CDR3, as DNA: TGTGCCTGGGGTAATCAGGCAGCTAATGAAAAACTGTTTTTT.

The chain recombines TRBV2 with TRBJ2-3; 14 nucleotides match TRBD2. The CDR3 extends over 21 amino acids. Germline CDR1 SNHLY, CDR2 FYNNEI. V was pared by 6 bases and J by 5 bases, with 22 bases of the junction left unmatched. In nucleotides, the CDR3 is TGTGCCAGCAGCCCGAAACGCCCCGGACTAGCGGGGGGCAGTCCGGAAGATACGCAGTATTTT. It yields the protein CASSPKRPGLAGGSPEDTQYF.

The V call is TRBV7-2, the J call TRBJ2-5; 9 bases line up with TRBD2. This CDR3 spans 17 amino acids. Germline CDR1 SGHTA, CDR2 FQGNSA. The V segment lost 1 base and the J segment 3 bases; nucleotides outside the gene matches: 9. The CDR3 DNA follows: TGTGCCAGCAGCTTAGTGGGCCTAGCGGGGATAAAAGAGACCCAGTACTTC. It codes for CASSLVGLAGIKETQYF.

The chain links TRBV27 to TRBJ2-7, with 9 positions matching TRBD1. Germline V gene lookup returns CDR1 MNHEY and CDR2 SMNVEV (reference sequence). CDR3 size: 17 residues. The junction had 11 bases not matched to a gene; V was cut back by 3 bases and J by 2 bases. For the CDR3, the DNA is TGTGCCAGCAGTTTGACTCCGGGACAGGGAACTACCTACGAGCAGTACTTC. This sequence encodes CASSLTPGQGTTYEQYF.

CDR3 loop: CASSPPGQSYTF. CDR3 nucleotide sequence: TGTGCCAGCTCACCACCGGGACAAAGCTACACCTTC. The chain carries TRBV18 and TRBJ1-2, with D possibly being TRBD1 (6 bases). This CDR3 is 12 amino acids long. V gave up 0 bases and J gave up 9 bases, with 8 bases separating them. Germline-derived CDR1 and CDR2 are KGHSH and LQKENI.

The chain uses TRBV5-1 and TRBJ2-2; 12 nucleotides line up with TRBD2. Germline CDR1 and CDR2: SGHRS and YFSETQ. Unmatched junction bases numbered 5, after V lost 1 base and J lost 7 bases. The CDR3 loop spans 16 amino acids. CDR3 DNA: TGCGCCAGCAGCTTGACGCTAGCGGGAGGGGTCGGGGAGCTGTTTTTT. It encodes CASSLTLAGGVGELFF.

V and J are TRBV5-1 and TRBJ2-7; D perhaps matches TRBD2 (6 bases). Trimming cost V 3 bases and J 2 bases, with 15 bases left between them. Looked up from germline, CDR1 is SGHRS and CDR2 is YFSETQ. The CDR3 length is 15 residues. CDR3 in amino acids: CASSSTGTGAYEQYF. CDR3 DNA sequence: TGCGCCAGCAGCTCAACCGGGACGGGGGCCTACGAGCAGTACTTC.

The CDR3 region is CASSLYGKETQYF. CDR3 nucleotides: TGTGCCAGCAGTTTATACGGGAAAGAGACCCAGTACTTC. The chain combines TRBV12-3 or TRBV12-4 with TRBJ2-5; tentatively, D is TRBD2 (5 bases). Trimming removed 2 bases at V and 3 bases at J, with 7 bases between. This CDR3 is built from 13 residues.

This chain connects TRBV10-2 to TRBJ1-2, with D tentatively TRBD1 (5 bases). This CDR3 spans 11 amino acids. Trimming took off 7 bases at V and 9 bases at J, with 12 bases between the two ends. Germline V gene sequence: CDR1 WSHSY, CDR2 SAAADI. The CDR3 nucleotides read TGCGCCAGCATGGGGGGGACGAGCTACACCTTC. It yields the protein CASMGGTSYTF.

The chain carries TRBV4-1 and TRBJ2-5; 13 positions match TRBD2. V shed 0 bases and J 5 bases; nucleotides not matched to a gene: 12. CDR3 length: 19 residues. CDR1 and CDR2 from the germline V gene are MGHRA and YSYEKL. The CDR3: CASSQEIGLAGVLGETQYF. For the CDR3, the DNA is TGCGCCAGCAGCCAAGAAATAGGACTAGCGGGAGTACTGGGGGAGACCCAGTACTTC.

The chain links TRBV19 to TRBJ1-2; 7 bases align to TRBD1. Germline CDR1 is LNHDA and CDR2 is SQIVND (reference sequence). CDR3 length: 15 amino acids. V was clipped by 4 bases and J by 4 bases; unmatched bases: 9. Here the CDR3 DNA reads TGTGCCAGTAGTACCTTTGGGGGACAGAGCTATGGCTACACCTTC. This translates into CASSTFGGQSYGYTF.

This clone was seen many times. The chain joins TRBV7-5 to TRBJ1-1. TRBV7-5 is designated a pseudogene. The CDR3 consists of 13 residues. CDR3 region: CARSLDSNTEAFF. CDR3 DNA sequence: TGTGCCAGAAGCTTAGACTCGAACACTGAAGCTTTCTTT.

Written as DNA, the CDR3 is TGTGCCAGCAGCTTCTCCAGGGGTCGGAATGAGCAGTTCTTC. It is translated as CASSFSRGRNEQFF. V usage is TRBV7-6 and J usage is TRBJ2-1, with D perhaps matching TRBD1 (6 bases). The CDR3 is 14 amino acids. Per germline, CDR1 SGHVS and CDR2 FNYEAQ. V was clipped by 3 bases and J by 7 bases, with 13 bases between them.

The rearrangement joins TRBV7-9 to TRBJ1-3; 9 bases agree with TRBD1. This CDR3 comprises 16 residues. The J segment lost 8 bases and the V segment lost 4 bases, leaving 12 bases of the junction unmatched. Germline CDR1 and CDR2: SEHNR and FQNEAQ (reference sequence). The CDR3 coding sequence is TGTGCCAGCAGCTCGGGACAGGGACTTGAGTCAGACACCATATATTTT. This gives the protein CASSSGQGLESDTIYF. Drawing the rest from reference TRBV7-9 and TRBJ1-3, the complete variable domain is DTGVSQNPRHKITKRGQNVTFRCDPISEHNRLYWYRQTLGQGPEFLTYFQNEAQLEKSRLLSDRFSAERPKGSFSTLEIQRTEQGDSAMYLCASSSGQGLESDTIYFGEGSWLTVV.

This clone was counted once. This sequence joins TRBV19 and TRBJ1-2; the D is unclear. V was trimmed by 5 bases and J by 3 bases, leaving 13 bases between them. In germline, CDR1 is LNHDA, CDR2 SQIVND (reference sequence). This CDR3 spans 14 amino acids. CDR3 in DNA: TGTGCCAGTAGTTCCTCACAGCTTTACTATGGCTACACCTTC. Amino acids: CASSSSQLYYGYTF.

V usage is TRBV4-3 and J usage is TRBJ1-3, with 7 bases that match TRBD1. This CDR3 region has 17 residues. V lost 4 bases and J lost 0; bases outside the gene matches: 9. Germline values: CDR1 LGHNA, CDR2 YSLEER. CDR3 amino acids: CASSRYRGPSSGNTIYF. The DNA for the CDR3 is TGCGCCAGCAGCCGATACAGGGGTCCCTCCTCTGGAAACACCATATATTTT.

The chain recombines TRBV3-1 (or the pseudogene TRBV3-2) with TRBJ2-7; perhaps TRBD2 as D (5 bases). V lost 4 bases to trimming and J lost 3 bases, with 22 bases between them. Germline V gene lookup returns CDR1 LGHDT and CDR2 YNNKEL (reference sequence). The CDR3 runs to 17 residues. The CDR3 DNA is TGTGCCAGCAGCCTCAAGATGGGGTATACGGGGTTCTACGAGCAGTACTTC. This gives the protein CASSLKMGYTGFYEQYF.

The CDR3 nucleotides are TGTGCCAGCAGTTCTAGGGACAGGGGACCCAATCAGCCCCAGCATTTT. This gives the protein CASSSRDRGPNQPQHF. The V call is TRBV6-2 or TRBV6-3, the J call TRBJ1-5, with 10 bases matching TRBD1. The CDR3 is 16 amino acids. Trimming took 4 bases from V and 3 from J; bases not matched to a gene: 6. Germline V gene sequence: CDR1 MNHEY, CDR2 SVGEGT.

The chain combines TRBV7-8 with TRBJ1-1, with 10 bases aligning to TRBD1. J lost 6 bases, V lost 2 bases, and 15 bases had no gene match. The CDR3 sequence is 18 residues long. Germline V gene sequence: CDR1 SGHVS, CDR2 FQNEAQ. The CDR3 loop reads CASSLRGFFGQGEPEAFF. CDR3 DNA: TGTGCCAGCAGCTTAAGGGGATTCTTTGGACAGGGGGAGCCTGAAGCTTTCTTT.